These 5 T cell receptor beta chains share one sample of origin, sequenced in a study of early T cells in non-severe SARS-CoV-2 infection. One entry per CDR3 protein results from TCRdb running MiXCR on the 5' RACE reads. The sample records 30,000 to 40,000 distinct CDR3 sequences, about 5.2% being singletons. Sequencing used whole blood, obtained at baseline. The source is an adult who was a healthcare worker with PCR-confirmed SARS-CoV-2 infection or an uninfected control (not recorded which).

The rearrangement uses TRBV28 and TRBJ2-4; perhaps TRBD2 as D (6 bases). Between the trimmed V and J ends, which lost 6 bases and 0 bases, there was a span of 15 bases. Germline V gene lookup returns CDR1 MDHEN and CDR2 SYDVKM. The CDR3 extends over 16 amino acids. CDR3 sequence: CASRSKRVLAKNIQYF. The CDR3 DNA sequence: TGTGCCAGCAGATCGAAGCGGGTCCTAGCCAAAAACATTCAGTACTTC.

This clonotype has a handful of counts. The CDR3 sequence is CASSEAGAGELFF. The CDR3 DNA follows: TGTGCCAGCAGTGAAGCAGGGGCCGGGGAGCTGTTTTTT. The chain couples TRBV2 to TRBJ2-2; a possible D gene is TRBD1 (5 bases). The germline V and J ends were trimmed by 0 bases and 6 bases, with 5 bases remaining between them. This CDR3 is 13 amino acids long. Germline V CDR1 and CDR2: SNHLY, FYNNEI.

Ten or more counts support this clonotype. The CDR3 is CASSQDTAINEKLFF. Written as DNA, the CDR3 is TGTGCCAGCAGCCAAGATACCGCAATTAATGAAAAACTGTTTTTT. The rearrangement joins TRBV4-2 to TRBJ1-4; D call uncertain. CDR3 length: 15 amino acids. From germline, CDR1 is LGHNA and CDR2 YNFKEQ. With 0 bases removed from V and 4 bases from J, the gap between germline ends came to 9 bases.

By sample fraction, this clonotype is medium-sized (0.01 to 0.1%). This rearrangement joins TRBV6-5 to TRBJ2-1, with 7 nucleotides matching TRBD1. After removal of 3 bases from V and 9 bases from J, the junction contained 8 bases not matched to a gene. Germline-derived CDR1 and CDR2 are MNHEY and SVGAGI. CDR3 length equals 14 residues. The CDR3 nucleotides are TGTGCCAGCAGTTATCAGACAGGGTCGGTTGAGCAGTTCTTC. This translates into CASSYQTGSVEQFF.

The table lists this clonotype with a few counts. The chain carries TRBV7-8 and TRBJ2-3, with 7 positions matching TRBD2. Germline V gene data show CDR1 as SGHVS and CDR2 as FQNEAQ. The CDR3 spans 14 residues. Germline trimming cut 7 bases from V and 0 bases from J; bases unmatched to any gene: 4. In DNA form, the CDR3 reads TGTGCCAGCACCCCAGCGGGAAGCACAGATACGCAGTATTTT. As protein: CASTPAGSTDTQYF. Drawing the rest from reference TRBV7-8 and TRBJ2-3, the complete variable domain is GAGVSQSPRYKVAKRGQDVALRCDPISGHVSLFWYQQALGQGPEFLTYFQNEAQLDKSGLPSDRFFAERPEGSVSTLKIQRTQQEDSAVYLCASTPAGSTDTQYFGPGTRLTVL.